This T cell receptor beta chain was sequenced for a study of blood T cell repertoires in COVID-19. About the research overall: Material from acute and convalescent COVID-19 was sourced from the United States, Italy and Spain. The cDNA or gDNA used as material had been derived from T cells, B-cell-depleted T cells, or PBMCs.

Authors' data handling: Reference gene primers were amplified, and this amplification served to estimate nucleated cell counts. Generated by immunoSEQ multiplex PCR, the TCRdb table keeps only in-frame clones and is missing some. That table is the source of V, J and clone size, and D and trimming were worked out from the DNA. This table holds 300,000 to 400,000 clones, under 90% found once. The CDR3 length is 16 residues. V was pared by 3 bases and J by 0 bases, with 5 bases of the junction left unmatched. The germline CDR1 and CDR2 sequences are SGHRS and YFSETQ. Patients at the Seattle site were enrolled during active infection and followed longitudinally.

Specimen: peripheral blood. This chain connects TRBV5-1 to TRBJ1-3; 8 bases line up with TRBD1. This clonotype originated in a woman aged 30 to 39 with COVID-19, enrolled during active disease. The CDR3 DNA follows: TGCGCCAGCAGCTGGGGACAGGCGAGCTCTGGAAACACCATATATTTT. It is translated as CASSWGQASSGNTIYF.